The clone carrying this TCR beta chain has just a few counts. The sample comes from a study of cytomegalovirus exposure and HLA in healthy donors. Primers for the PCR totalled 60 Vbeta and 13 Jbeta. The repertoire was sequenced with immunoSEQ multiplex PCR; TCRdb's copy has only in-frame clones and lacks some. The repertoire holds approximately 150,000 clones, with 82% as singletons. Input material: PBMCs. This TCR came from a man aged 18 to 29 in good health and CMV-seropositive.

CDR3 DNA sequence: TGTGCCAGCAGTCAGGGACAACCCACCGGGGAGCTGTTTTTT. Protein product: CASSQGQPTGELFF. This chain joins TRBV6-5 and TRBJ2-2, with D perhaps matching TRBD1 (6 bases). The ends were cut back, 5 bases at V and 4 bases at J, with 11 bases in the middle. The CDR3 contains 14 residues. Germline V CDR1 and CDR2: MNHEY, SVGAGI.